This T cell receptor (beta chain) derives from a study of beta chain features in type 1 diabetes. Sequenced material consisted of expressed TCRB transcripts (all of the isolated RNA was reverse transcribed). Approximately 3.5 million reads, on average, came from each naive, central memory and regulatory T cell sample. TCRdb's copy holds only in-frame clones and misses some; the assay was immunoSEQ multiplex PCR. The top ten clones hold approximately 0.086% of a sample with some 240,000 clones, roughly 16% of them seen once. General study points: Insertions at VDJ junctions were less frequent in type 1 diabetes patients. These patients also deleted more nucleotides at the same junctions. The study found moderately but significantly shorter TCRB CDR3s in all four CD4+ subsets of Type 1 diabetes patients.

Averaging approximately 110 mL, one heparinised blood draw came from each individual donor. Note on this clone: Its antigen remains unidentified.

The source is a man in his thirties or forties with type 1 diabetes. Sequencing used naive CD4+ T cells from blood.

The CDR3 nucleotides are TGTGCCAGCAGCTTAGTACAGGGGAGGCCCTACGAGCAGTACTTC. Translated: CASSLVQGRPYEQYF. J is TRBJ2-7 and V is TRBV13, with D possibly being TRBD1 (7 bases). Trimming stripped 1 base from V and 2 bases from J, with 12 bases between. The CDR3 loop spans 15 amino acids. The germline CDR1 and CDR2 sequences are PRHDT and FYEKMQ (reference sequence).